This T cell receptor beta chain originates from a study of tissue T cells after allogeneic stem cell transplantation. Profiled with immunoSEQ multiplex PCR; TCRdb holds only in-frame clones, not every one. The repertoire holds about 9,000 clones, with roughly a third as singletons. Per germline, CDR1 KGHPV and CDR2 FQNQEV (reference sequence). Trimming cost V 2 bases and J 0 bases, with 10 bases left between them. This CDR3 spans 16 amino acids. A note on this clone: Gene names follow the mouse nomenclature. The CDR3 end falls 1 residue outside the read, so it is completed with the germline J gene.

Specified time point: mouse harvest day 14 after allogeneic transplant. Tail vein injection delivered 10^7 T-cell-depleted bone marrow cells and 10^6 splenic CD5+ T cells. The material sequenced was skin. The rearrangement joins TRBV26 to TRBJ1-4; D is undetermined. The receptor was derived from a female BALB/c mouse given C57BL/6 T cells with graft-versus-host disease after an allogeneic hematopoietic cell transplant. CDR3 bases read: TGTGCCAGCAGTCTGAGCGTATCAATTTCCAACGAAAGATTATTT. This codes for CASSLSVSISNERLF. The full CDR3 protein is CASSLSVSISNERLFF.